This T cell receptor (beta chain) was captured by sequencing in a study of blood T cell repertoires in COVID-19. J was trimmed by 4 bases and V by 5 bases; bases with no gene match: 4. In germline, CDR1 is MDHEN, CDR2 SYDVKM. The CDR3 runs 13 residues. Here immunoSEQ multiplex PCR was the method, and the copy in TCRdb shows in-frame clones only, minus some. In the table there are around 200,000 clones, 86% of which are singletons. The chain employs TRBV28 and TRBJ2-7; TRBD1 aligns across 8 bases. The receptor was derived from a woman between 50 and 59 years old with acute or convalescent COVID-19. The sample taken for sequencing was peripheral blood. The CDR3, as DNA: TGTGCCAGCAGTGGGACAGGACCTTACGAGCAGTACTTC. It encodes CASSGTGPYEQYF.